The 9 T cell receptor beta chains in this list originate from one sample, sequenced in a study of T cell clonality in common variable immunodeficiency. The data were produced by immunoSEQ multiplex PCR, yet TCRdb's version contains in-frame clones alone and is incomplete. In total the sample includes around 29,000 clones, none of them seen once. Sequencing was carried out using peripheral blood mononuclear cells. These TCRs come from a person aged 18 to 70 in good health.

This clone was picked up a small number of times. Read data end 3 residues before the CDR3 end; the end is taken from the germline J gene. J is TRBJ2-3 and V is TRBV7-9, with D maybe TRBD1 (6 bases). The germline V gene encodes CDR1 SEHNR and CDR2 FQNEAQ (reference sequence). The CDR3 has 15 amino acids. CDR3 in amino acids: CASSPRQDSNQPQYF. Partial CDR3 DNA: TGTGCCAGCAGCCCTCGACAGGACAGCAATCAGCCG.

This clone occurred a few times. The missing CDR3 end, 3 residues past where the read stops, is filled in from the germline J gene. J is TRBJ2-2 and V is TRBV19; 7 bases are a match to TRBD1. Trimming at V came to 5 bases and at J to 8 bases, leaving 8 bases not matched to a gene. The CDR3 sequence is 14 residues long. Per germline, CDR1 LNHDA and CDR2 SQIVND (reference sequence). CDR3 sequence reads: CASSVDRVGGELFF. The sequenced CDR3 bases are TGTGCCAGTAGTGTCGACAGGGTGGGGGGGGAG.

This clone has a count of ten or more. The read gets to within 3 residues of the CDR3 end, and the germline J gene fills in the rest. The chain links TRBV20-1 to TRBJ2-3; 8 bases align to TRBD2. The CDR3 has 14 amino acids. Germline V lookup: CDR1 DFQATT, CDR2 SNEGSKA (reference sequence). After removal of 6 bases from V and 2 bases from J, the junction contained 7 bases not matched to a gene. The sequenced part of the CDR3 DNA is TGCAGTGCCGCCGGGACTAGATCCACAGATACG. This codes for CSAAGTRSTDT. The full CDR3 reads CSAAGTRSTDTQYF.

Note on this clone: The CDR3 end falls 3 residues outside the read, so it is completed with the germline J gene. The chain uses TRBV2 and TRBJ2-7; D may be TRBD2 (6 bases). There are 14 residues in the CDR3. V was trimmed by 0 bases and J by 4 bases, leaving 10 bases between them. Germline-derived CDR1 and CDR2 are SNHLY and FYNNEI. The CDR3 bases that were read are TGTGCCAGCAGTGAAGCGGAGGGCACGTACGAG. Translating gives CASSEAEGTYE. The whole CDR3 sequence reads CASSEAEGTYEQYF.

In this sample, this clone turned up many times. The CDR3 extends 3 residues past the end of the read, so its final part is completed from the germline J gene. The rearrangement uses TRBV5-4 and TRBJ2-5, with TRBD1 identical over 7 bases. This CDR3 is built from 15 residues. V shed 7 bases and J 2 bases; nucleotides not matched to a gene: 11. Germline V gene lookup returns CDR1 SGHNT and CDR2 YYREEE (reference sequence). CDR3 bases read: TGTGCCAGCCGAGCGACAGGGCCCCTTCAAGAGACC. As protein: CASRATGPLQET. The CDR3 reads in full as CASRATGPLQETQYF.

This clone was observed a handful of times. The read comes to an end 3 residues before the CDR3 does, leaving the germline J gene to fill in the end. The chain has TRBV20-1 and TRBJ2-7; weak D call: TRBD2 (5 bases). This CDR3 is built from 13 residues. The V end lost 4 bases, the J end lost 6 bases, and 16 bases lay between the germline ends. Per the germline V gene, CDR1 is DFQATT and CDR2 is SNEGSKA (reference sequence). The CDR3 DNA, read in part, is TGCAGTGCTAAAGGGTCCGGGGATAGCGAG. It is translated as CSAKGSGDSE. The complete CDR3 sequence is CSAKGSGDSEQYF.

With respect to this clone: The missing CDR3 end, 3 residues past where the read stops, is filled in from the germline J gene. The rearrangement links TRBV20-1 to TRBJ2-7, with D possibly matching TRBD2 (6 bases). From germline, CDR1 is DFQATT and CDR2 SNEGSKA (reference sequence). Trimming took 1 base from V and 0 from J, leaving 10 bases between them. The length of the CDR3 is 14 residues. The covered CDR3 bases are TGCAGTGCTAGAGCCCGGGACTTCTCCTACGAG. It codes for CSARARDFSYE. The full-length CDR3 reads as CSARARDFSYEQYF.

This clone has more than one count but fewer than ten. The read halts 3 residues ahead of the CDR3 end, with the missing end drawn from the germline J gene. The gene calls are TRBV16 and TRBJ2-5; 10 bases match TRBD2. Germline values: CDR1 KGHSY, CDR2 FQNENV. The CDR3 runs 17 residues. Trimming took 1 base from V and 4 from J; bases not matched to a gene: 9. CDR3 residues: CASSQYGVAGGGETQYF. The DNA read from the CDR3 is TGTGCCAGCAGCCAATACGGGGTAGCGGGAGGCGGAGAGACC.

This clone was found a few times. The CDR3 goes on 3 residues after the read ends, and that part is filled in from the germline J gene. J is TRBJ1-1 and V is TRBV7-9; 8 bases line up with TRBD1. Germline V gives CDR1 SEHNR, CDR2 FQNEAQ (reference sequence). This CDR3 has 15 residues. J was trimmed by 5 bases and V by 3 bases; bases with no gene match: 8. The CDR3: CASSFIQGARTEAFF. Partial CDR3 DNA: TGTGCCAGCAGCTTCATCCAGGGGGCGCGTACTGAA.